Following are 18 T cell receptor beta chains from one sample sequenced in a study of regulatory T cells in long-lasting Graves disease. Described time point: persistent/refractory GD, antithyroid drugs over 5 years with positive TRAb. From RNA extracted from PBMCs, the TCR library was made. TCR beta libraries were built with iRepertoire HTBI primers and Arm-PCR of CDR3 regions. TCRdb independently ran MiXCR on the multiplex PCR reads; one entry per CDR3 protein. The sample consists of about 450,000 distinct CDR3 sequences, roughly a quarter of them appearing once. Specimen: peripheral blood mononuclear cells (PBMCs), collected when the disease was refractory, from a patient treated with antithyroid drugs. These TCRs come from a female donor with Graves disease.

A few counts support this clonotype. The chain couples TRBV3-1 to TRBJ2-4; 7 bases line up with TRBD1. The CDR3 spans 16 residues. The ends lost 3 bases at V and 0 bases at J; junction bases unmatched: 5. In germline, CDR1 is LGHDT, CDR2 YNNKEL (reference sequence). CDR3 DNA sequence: TGTGCCAGCAGCCAGGGGACAGTTCTAGCCAAAAACATTCAGTACTTC. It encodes CASSQGTVLAKNIQYF.

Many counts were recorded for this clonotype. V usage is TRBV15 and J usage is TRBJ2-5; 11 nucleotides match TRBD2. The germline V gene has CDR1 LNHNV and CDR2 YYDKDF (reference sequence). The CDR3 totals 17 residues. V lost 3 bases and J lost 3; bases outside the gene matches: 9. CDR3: CATSSIGLAGAKETQYF. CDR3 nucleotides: TGTGCCACCAGCAGTATCGGACTAGCGGGCGCTAAAGAGACCCAGTACTTC.

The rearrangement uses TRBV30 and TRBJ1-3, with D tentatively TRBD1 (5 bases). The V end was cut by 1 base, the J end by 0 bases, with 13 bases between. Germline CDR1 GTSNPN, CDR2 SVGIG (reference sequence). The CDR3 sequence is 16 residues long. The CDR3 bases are TGTGCCTGGAGTGCCGGGGGACCTGACTCTGGAAACACCATATATTTT. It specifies CAWSAGGPDSGNTIYF.

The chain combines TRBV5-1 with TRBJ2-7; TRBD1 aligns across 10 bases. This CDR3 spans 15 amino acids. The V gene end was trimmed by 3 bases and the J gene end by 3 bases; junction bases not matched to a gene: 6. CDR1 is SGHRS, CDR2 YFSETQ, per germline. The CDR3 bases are TGCGCCAGCAGCTCGGGGACAGGGGATCACTACGAGCAGTACTTC. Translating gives CASSSGTGDHYEQYF.

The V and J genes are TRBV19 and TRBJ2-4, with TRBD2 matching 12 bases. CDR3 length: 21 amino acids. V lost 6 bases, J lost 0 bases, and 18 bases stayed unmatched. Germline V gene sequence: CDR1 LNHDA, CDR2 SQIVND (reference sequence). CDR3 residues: CASRSGTTSGSRVVAKNIQYF. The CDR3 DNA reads TGTGCCAGTAGATCCGGCACGACTAGCGGGAGTCGTGTGGTAGCCAAAAACATTCAGTACTTC.

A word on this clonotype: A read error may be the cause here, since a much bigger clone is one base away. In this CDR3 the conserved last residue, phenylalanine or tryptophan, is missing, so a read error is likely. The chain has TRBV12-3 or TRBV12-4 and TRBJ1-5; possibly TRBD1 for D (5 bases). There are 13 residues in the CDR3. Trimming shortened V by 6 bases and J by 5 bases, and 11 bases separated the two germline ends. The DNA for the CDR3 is TGTGCCAGCAGCATTGGGGGGGATCAGCCCCAGCATCTT. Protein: CASSIGGDQPQHL.

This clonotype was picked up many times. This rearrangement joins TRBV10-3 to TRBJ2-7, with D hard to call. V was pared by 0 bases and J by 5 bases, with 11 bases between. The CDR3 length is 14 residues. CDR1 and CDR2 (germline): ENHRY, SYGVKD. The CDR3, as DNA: TGTGCCATCAGTGAGTCGAGCGCCTTGGACGAGCAGTACTTC. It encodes CAISESSALDEQYF.

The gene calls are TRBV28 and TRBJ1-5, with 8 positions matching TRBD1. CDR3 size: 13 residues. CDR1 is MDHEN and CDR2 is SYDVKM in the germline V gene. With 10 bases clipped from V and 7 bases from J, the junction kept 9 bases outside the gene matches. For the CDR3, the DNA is TGTGCCATCGCAGGGGGCGCGGAGCAGCCCCAGCATTTT. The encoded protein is CAIAGGAEQPQHF. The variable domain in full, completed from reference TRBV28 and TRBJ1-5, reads DVKVTQSSRYLVKRTGEKVFLECVQDMDHENMFWYRQDPGLGLRLIYFSYDVKMKEKGDIPEGYSVSREKKERFSLILESASTNQTSMYLCAIAGGAEQPQHFGDGTRLSIL.

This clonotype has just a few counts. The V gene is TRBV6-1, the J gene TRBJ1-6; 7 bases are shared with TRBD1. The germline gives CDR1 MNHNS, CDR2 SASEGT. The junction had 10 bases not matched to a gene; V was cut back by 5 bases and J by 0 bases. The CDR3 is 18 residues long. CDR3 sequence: CASSPRDRESSYNSPLHF. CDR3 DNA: TGTGCCAGCAGTCCTAGAGACAGGGAGAGCTCCTATAATTCACCCCTCCACTTT.

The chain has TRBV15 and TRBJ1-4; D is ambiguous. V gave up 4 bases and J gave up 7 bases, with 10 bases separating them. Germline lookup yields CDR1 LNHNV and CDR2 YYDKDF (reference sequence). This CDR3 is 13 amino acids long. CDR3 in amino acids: CATSMRISEKLFF. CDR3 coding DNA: TGTGCCACCAGCATGCGGATTTCTGAAAAACTGTTTTTT.

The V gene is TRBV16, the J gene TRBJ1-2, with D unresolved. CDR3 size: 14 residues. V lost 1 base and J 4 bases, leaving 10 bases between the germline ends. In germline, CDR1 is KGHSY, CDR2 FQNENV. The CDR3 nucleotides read TGTGCCAGCAGCCAATTCCCCATTCTCTATGGCTACACCTTC. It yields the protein CASSQFPILYGYTF. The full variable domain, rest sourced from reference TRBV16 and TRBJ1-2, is GEEVAQTPKHLVRGEGQKAKLYCAPIKGHSYVFWYQQVLKNEFKFLISFQNENVFDETGMPKERFSAKCLPNSPCSLEIQATKLEDSAVYFCASSQFPILYGYTFGSGTRLTVV.

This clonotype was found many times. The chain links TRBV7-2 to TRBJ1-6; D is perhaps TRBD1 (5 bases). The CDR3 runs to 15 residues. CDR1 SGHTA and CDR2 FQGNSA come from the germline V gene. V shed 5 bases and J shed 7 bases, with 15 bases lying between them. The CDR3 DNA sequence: TGTGCCAGCAGCCTAACGGGGGGGGGGAATTCACCCCTCCACTTT. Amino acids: CASSLTGGGNSPLHF.

This chain's CDR3 is CASSLTFSTGELFF. CDR3 bases: TGTGCCAGCAGCTTAACGTTCTCCACCGGGGAGCTGTTTTTT. The chain carries TRBV7-3 and TRBJ2-2, with D hard to call. The CDR3 sequence is 14 residues long. The V gene's germline CDR1 is SGHTA and CDR2 FQGTGA. V lost 0 bases and J lost 4, with 6 bases in between.

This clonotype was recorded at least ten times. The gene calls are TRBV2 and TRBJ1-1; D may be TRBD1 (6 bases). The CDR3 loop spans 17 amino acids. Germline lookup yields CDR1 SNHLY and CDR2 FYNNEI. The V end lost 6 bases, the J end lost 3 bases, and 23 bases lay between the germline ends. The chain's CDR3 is CASRTGDYSYRDTEAFF. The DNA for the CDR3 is TGTGCCAGCAGGACCGGAGATTATTCTTACAGGGACACTGAAGCTTTCTTT. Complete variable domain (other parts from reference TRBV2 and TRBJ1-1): EPEVTQTPSHQVTQMGQEVILRCVPISNHLYFYWYRQILGQKVEFLVSFYNNEISEKSEIFDDQFSVERPDGSNFTLKIRSTKLEDSAMYFCASRTGDYSYRDTEAFFGQGTRLTVV.

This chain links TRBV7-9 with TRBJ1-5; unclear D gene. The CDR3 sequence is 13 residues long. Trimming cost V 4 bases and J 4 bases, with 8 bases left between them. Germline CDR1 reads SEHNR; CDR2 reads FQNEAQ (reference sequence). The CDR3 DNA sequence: TGTGCCAGCAGCTCACAACCAAATCAGCCCCAGCATTTT. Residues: CASSSQPNQPQHF.

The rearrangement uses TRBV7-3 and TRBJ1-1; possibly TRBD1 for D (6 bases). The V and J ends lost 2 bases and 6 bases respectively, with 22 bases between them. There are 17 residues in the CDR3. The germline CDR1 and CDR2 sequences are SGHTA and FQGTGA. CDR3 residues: CASSLYGGSSGGSEAFF. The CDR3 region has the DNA TGTGCCAGCAGCTTATATGGAGGTTCTTCCGGGGGCTCTGAAGCTTTCTTT. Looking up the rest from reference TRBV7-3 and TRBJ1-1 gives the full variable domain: GAGVSQTPSNKVTEKGKYVELRCDPISGHTALYWYRQSLGQGPEFLIYFQGTGAADDSGLPNDRFFAVRPEGSVSTLKIQRTERGDSAVYLCASSLYGGSSGGSEAFFGQGTRLTVV.

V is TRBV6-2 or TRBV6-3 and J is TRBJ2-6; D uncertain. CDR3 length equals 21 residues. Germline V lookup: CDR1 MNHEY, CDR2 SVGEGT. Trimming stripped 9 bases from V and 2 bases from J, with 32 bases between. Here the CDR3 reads CASSPPPIVGRWTPGANVLTF. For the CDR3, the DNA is TGTGCCAGTAGCCCCCCACCAATCGTTGGACGGTGGACCCCTGGGGCCAACGTCCTGACTTTC.

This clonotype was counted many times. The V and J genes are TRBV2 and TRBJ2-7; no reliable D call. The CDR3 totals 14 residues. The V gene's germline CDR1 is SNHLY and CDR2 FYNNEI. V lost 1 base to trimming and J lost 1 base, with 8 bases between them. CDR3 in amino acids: CASSEDRSSYEQYF. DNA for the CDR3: TGTGCCAGCAGTGAAGACAGATCATCCTACGAGCAGTACTTC.